A single sample is the source of the 19 T cell receptor beta chains below, sequenced in a study of spatial heterogeneity in lung cancer. As to time point: sample taken at primary tumor resection. TCRdb reprocessed the 5' RACE reads via MiXCR and lists one record per CDR3 protein. The sample holds some 9,300 distinct CDR3 sequences; around 5.6% are singletons and the top ten take over 25%. This material consisted of normal lung tissue next to the tumor, taken at surgery. These TCRs come from a male donor with early-stage non-small cell lung cancer.

There are many counts of this clonotype. The chain has TRBV29-1 and TRBJ2-5, with a weak D call TRBD2 (5 bases). V dropped 5 bases and J dropped 0 bases, with 7 bases sitting between them. Germline assignment: CDR1 SQVTM and CDR2 ANQGSEA. The CDR3 consists of 12 residues. CDR3: CSVNSDQETQYF. In DNA, the CDR3 is TGCAGCGTTAATAGCGACCAAGAGACCCAGTACTTC.

This clonotype was recorded at least ten times. J is TRBJ2-7 and V is TRBV29-1; 8 nucleotides align to TRBD2. Germline CDR1 and CDR2: SQVTM and ANQGSEA. The CDR3 covers 14 residues. V trimming: 4 bases; J trimming: 4 bases; junction bases outside the gene matches: 9. The CDR3 sequence is CSVVPGLGGYEQYF. The CDR3 DNA follows: TGCAGCGTTGTGCCGGGACTAGGGGGATACGAGCAGTACTTC.

This clonotype was seen ten or more times. V usage is TRBV11-1 and J usage is TRBJ2-5, with D uncertain. CDR1 and CDR2 (germline): SGHAT, FQDESV (reference sequence). This CDR3 region has 14 residues. The V end was cut by 1 base, the J end by 3 bases, with 9 bases between. CDR3 bases: TGTGCCAGCAGCTTAGTTCCCAGCAAAGAGACCCAGTACTTC. It encodes CASSLVPSKETQYF.

This clonotype was seen repeatedly, ten times or more. V gene TRBV7-2 combines with J gene TRBJ2-2; TRBD2 matches at 7 bases. The V and J ends lost 5 bases and 8 bases, in that order; junction bases with no gene match: 20. In germline, CDR1 is SGHTA, CDR2 FQGNSA. CDR3 length equals 18 residues. The CDR3 coding sequence is TGTGCCAGCAGCACTACCGCCGGTCTAGCGGATATTGGTGGGGAGCTGTTTTTT. Amino acids: CASSTTAGLADIGGELFF.

This clonotype was seen a handful of times. The rearrangement uses TRBV5-1 and TRBJ1-4; D call uncertain. The CDR3 loop spans 13 amino acids. The V end lost 4 bases, the J end lost 7 bases, and 11 bases lay between the germline ends. CDR1 SGHRS and CDR2 YFSETQ come from the germline V gene. CDR3 amino acids: CASSLDPSEKLFF. DNA for the CDR3: TGCGCCAGCAGCCTAGACCCGTCTGAAAAACTGTTTTTT. Together with reference TRBV5-1 and TRBJ1-4, the CDR3 gives the full variable domain: KAGVTQTPRYLIKTRGQQVTLSCSPISGHRSVSWYQQTPGQGLQFLFEYFSETQRNKGNFPGRFSGRQFSNSRSEMNVSTLELGDSALYLCASSLDPSEKLFFGSGTQLSVL.

This clonotype was counted between two and nine times. The chain joins TRBV2 to TRBJ1-5, with TRBD1 matching over 8 bases. The germline V gene encodes CDR1 SNHLY and CDR2 FYNNEI. Trimming took 6 bases from V and 6 from J; bases not matched to a gene: 7. The CDR3 covers 14 residues. The CDR3, as DNA: TGTGCCAGCAGGGGCGGACAGGGCAGTCAGCCCCAGCATTTT. Protein: CASRGGQGSQPQHF.

This clonotype was found many times. The CDR3 coding sequence is TGTGCCAGCAGCCTGGGACTATTTGGAGATACGCAGTATTTT. Protein: CASSLGLFGDTQYF. This chain joins TRBV4-2 and TRBJ2-3; 7 positions agree with TRBD2. The CDR3 has 14 amino acids. Germline assignment: CDR1 LGHNA and CDR2 YNFKEQ. V was pared by 4 bases and J by 5 bases, with 6 bases of the junction left unmatched.

At least ten counts were recorded for this clonotype. The chain uses TRBV12-3 or TRBV12-4 and TRBJ1-4; D gene unclear. Trimming shortened V by 0 bases and J by 4 bases, and 15 bases separated the two germline ends. CDR3 length: 17 amino acids. CDR3 region: CASSLALGQDDNEKLFF. The CDR3 DNA sequence: TGTGCCAGCAGTTTAGCGCTTGGGCAGGACGATAATGAAAAACTGTTTTTT.

This clonotype was seen at least ten times. The chain recombines TRBV5-1 with TRBJ1-1, with D unclear. Germline CDR1 and CDR2: SGHRS and YFSETQ. There are 14 residues in the CDR3. V gave up 5 bases and J gave up 4 bases, with 15 bases separating them. Written as DNA, the CDR3 is TGCGCCAGCAGTATGCGCGGGGTTAGCACTGAAGCTTTCTTT. Protein product: CASSMRGVSTEAFF.

In its sample, this clonotype was seen many times. Here the CDR3 reads CASSLLAGTTEAFF. The CDR3 bases are TGTGCCAGCAGTTTACTGGCAGGGACTACTGAAGCTTTCTTT. The V call is TRBV12-3 or TRBV12-4, the J call TRBJ1-1; a possible D gene is TRBD1 (5 bases). Between the trimmed V and J ends, which lost 2 bases and 5 bases, there was a span of 12 bases. The CDR3 sequence is 14 residues long.

This clonotype was observed many times. The chain employs TRBV5-1 and TRBJ2-5; D is unclear. Trimming took off 2 bases at V and 3 bases at J, with 14 bases between the two ends. Per the germline V gene, CDR1 is SGHRS and CDR2 is YFSETQ. The CDR3 spans 15 residues. The CDR3 nucleotides are TGCGCCAGCAGCTTACAGCCCCACTCCGAAGAGACCCAGTACTTC. Amino acids: CASSLQPHSEETQYF.

By frequency in the sample, this clonotype is medium-sized. The gene calls are TRBV7-2 and TRBJ2-1; D is perhaps TRBD2 (6 bases). The V gene's germline CDR1 is SGHTA and CDR2 FQGNSA. V was trimmed by 2 bases and J by 9 bases, leaving 11 bases between them. The CDR3 spans 13 residues. The CDR3 reads CASSLSAGSEQFF. The CDR3 bases are TGTGCCAGCAGCTTAAGTGCGGGGAGTGAGCAGTTCTTC.

This clonotype was recorded at least ten times. V usage is TRBV5-1 and J usage is TRBJ1-2; unclear D gene. This CDR3 region has 13 residues. Per germline, CDR1 SGHRS and CDR2 YFSETQ. Trimming pared 2 bases from V and 7 bases from J, leaving 12 bases between. CDR3 region: CASSFSEDSGYTF. The CDR3 DNA sequence: TGCGCCAGCAGCTTTTCCGAAGACTCTGGCTACACCTTC.

About this clonotype itself: A much bigger clone sits one base away, suggesting this may be a read error. V is TRBV12-3 or TRBV12-4 and J is TRBJ2-1; 9 bases line up with TRBD1. This CDR3 contains 13 residues. As DNA, the CDR3 is TGTGCCAGCAGTGGGACAGGGCGGGATGAGCAGCTCTTC. Translation: CASSGTGRDEQLF.

This clonotype was counted a few times. V is TRBV20-1 and J is TRBJ1-1; maybe TRBD1 (6 bases). The length of the CDR3 is 15 residues. Germline V gene lookup returns CDR1 DFQATT and CDR2 SNEGSKA (reference sequence). Trimming removed 8 bases at V and 5 bases at J, with 24 bases between. The DNA of the CDR3 is TGCAGTCCACAAAACCGGGACACTTATACGACTGAAGCTTTCTTT. It encodes CSPQNRDTYTTEAFF.

This clonotype was recorded a few times. A read error is possible here, since a much larger clone lies one base away. This sequence joins TRBV11-2 and TRBJ2-7; TRBD2 matches 8 bases. CDR1 and CDR2 (germline): SGHAT, FQNNGV. The CDR3 length is 14 residues. CDR3 sequence: CAGSLGGGLYEQYF. In nucleotides, the CDR3 is TGTGCCGGCAGCTTAGGCGGGGGGCTATACGAGCAGTACTTC.

This clonotype was seen many times. The V call is TRBV20-1, the J call TRBJ2-7, with TRBD2 as a possible D gene (5 bases). Trimming took off 0 bases at V and 7 bases at J, with 19 bases between the two ends. The length of the CDR3 is 15 residues. Germline-derived CDR1 and CDR2 are DFQATT and SNEGSKA (reference sequence). The CDR3, as DNA: TGCAGTGCTAGAGAATCGGGTGGGAGAAAGGGAGAGCAGTACTTC. Protein: CSARESGGRKGEQYF.

At least ten counts were recorded for this clonotype. V gene TRBV20-1 combines with J gene TRBJ1-5, with no clear D. CDR3 size: 14 residues. Deletions cut 0 bases from V and 0 bases from J, with 6 bases between. CDR1 is DFQATT and CDR2 is SNEGSKA in the germline V gene (reference sequence). CDR3 loop: CSARDRRSNQPQHF. Here the CDR3 DNA reads TGCAGTGCTAGAGATAGGCGTAGCAATCAGCCCCAGCATTTT.

This clonotype was observed many times. The J gene is TRBJ2-1, the V gene TRBV13; tentatively, D is TRBD2 (5 bases). Trimming pared 0 bases from V and 4 bases from J, leaving 16 bases between. CDR1 and CDR2 from the germline V gene are PRHDT and FYEKMQ (reference sequence). The CDR3 is 17 residues long. The CDR3 protein is CASSLGLNVAGYNEQFF. The CDR3 DNA is TGTGCCAGCAGCTTAGGCCTTAACGTCGCGGGTTACAATGAGCAGTTCTTC.